This T cell receptor (beta chain) was identified during a study of technical replicates of blood from a handful of donors. V was clipped by 5 bases and J by 0 bases, with 14 bases between them. CDR1 is SGHTA and CDR2 is FQGNSA in the germline V gene. This CDR3 is 15 amino acids long. Some clones are missing from TCRdb's copy, which holds only in-frame ones; the method was immunoSEQ multiplex PCR. The table has about 61,000 clones, approximately 97% seen once. This TCR was recovered from a human donor in good health. The sample taken for sequencing was T cells isolated from PBMCs. The chain joins TRBV7-2 to TRBJ2-7, with D possibly matching TRBD2 (6 bases). CDR3 protein: CASSIGLLSSYEQYF. DNA for the CDR3: TGTGCCAGCAGCATCGGACTATTGAGCTCCTACGAGCAGTACTTC.